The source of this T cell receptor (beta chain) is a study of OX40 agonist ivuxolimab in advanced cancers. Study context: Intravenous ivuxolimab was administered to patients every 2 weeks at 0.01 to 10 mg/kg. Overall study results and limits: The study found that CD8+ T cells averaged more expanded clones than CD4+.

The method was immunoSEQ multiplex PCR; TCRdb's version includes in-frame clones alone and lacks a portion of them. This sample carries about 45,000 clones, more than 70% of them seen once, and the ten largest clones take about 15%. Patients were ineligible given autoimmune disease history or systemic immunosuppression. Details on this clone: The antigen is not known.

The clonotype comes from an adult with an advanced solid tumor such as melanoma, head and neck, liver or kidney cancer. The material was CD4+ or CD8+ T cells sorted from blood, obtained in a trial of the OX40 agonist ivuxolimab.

This chain's CDR3 is CATSSGRSSYNEQFF. The CDR3 coding sequence is TGTGCCACCAGCAGCGGCAGGAGCTCCTACAATGAGCAGTTCTTC. The chain recombines TRBV15 with TRBJ2-1; D unresolved. The CDR3 contains 15 residues. Germline CDR1 reads LNHNV; CDR2 reads YYDKDF (reference sequence). Trimming took off 3 bases at V and 0 bases at J, with 9 bases between the two ends.